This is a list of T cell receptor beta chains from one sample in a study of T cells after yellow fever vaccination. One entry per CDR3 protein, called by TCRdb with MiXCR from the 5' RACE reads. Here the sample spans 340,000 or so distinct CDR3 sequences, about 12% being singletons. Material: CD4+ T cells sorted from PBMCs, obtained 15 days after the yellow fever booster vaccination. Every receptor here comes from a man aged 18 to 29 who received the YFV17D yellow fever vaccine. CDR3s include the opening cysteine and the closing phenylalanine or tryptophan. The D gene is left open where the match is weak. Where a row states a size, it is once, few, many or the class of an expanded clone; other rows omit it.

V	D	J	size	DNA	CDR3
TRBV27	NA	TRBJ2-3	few	TGTGCCCACTCGGGGCCCTCTAATACGCAGTATTTT	CAHSGPSNTQYF
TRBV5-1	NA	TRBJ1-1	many	TGCGCCAGCAGCACCACCCCAAGCACTGAAGCTTTCTTT	CASSTTPSTEAFF
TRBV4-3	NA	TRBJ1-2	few	TGCGCCAGCAGCCAAGATCAGATTTTGAGCTATGGCTACACCTTC	CASSQDQILSYGYTF
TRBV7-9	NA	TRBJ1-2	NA	TGTGCCAGCAGCTCAGGAGACAGAGGCTACACCTTC	CASSSGDRGYTF
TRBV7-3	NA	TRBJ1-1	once	TGTGCCAGCAGCCCATCCACAGACAAGCATGAAGCTTTCTTT	CASSPSTDKHEAFF
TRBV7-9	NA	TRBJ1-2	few	TGTGCCAGCAGCTTAGCGCTGATGGGAGACTATGGCTACACCTTC	CASSLALMGDYGYTF
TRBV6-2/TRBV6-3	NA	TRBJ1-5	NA	TGTGCCAGCAGTTACTCAGGGGGAAACAATCAGCCCCAGCATTTT	CASSYSGGNNQPQHF
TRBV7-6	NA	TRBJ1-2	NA	TGTGCCAGCAGCGCTCCCGGGGTGCGGCCTTATGGCTACACCTTC	CASSAPGVRPYGYTF
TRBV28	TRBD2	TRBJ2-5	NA	TGTGCCAGCAGTTTGGGGAGGACTAGCGGCCTTCAAGAGACCCAGTACTTC	CASSLGRTSGLQETQYF
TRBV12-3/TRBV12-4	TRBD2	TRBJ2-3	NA	TGTGCCAGCAGTCATAGCGGGGGGACCTACACAGATACGCAGTATTTT	CASSHSGGTYTDTQYF
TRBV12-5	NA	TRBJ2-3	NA	TGTGCTAGTGGTTTAACCTCACGCACAGATACGCAGTATTTT	CASGLTSRTDTQYF